This TCR beta chain originates from a study of T cell responses to AZD1222 COVID-19 vaccine (dated by TCRdb to the early 2020s). In terms of the full investigation: AZD1222 recipients whose second dose came at about 4 weeks and those whose second dose came at about 12 weeks were combined into one group, since spike-specific TCR depth and breadth did not differ between the two schedules. TCR sequencing was performed for more than 230 trial participants, of whom around 210 were given two doses of AZD1222 and some 25 were given two doses of MenACWY control vaccine. Enrollment into the trials was organized by age into subgroups of 18-55, 56-69 and 70-plus years, and those subgroups contained roughly 140, 27 and 60 TCR-sequenced participants, respectively.

Overall results and qualifications from the work: Only five to seven AZD1222 recipients were SARS-CoV-2 seropositive at baseline, limiting conclusions about previously exposed vaccinees. Because no day 14 peak-response samples were available, repertoires were characterized only after the peak T cell response. Reportedly, close to half of the unique spike-specific TCRs recognized epitopes lying outside the regions that are mutated in the B.1.351 and B.1.1.7 variants. After two AZD1222 doses, spike-specific TCR breadth and depth were significantly higher than at day 0 and than in MenACWY recipients. Most participants were white British and females outnumbered males, and the authors suggested that clonal diversity may have been underestimated. Vaccine-associated CD4 TCRs spanned the whole spike protein, with dominant responses in regions 160-218 and 743-854. The 56-69-year group was small, and its depth increase did not reach significance, likely because of low power.

As concerns this clone: Which antigen it targets is not known. Base-call qualities are not available, and no considerably larger clone is one nucleotide away.

The germline V gene (reference sequence) specifies SEHNR as CDR1 and FQNEAQ as CDR2. At the junction V is shortened by 4 bases and J by 1 base; bases outside the gene matches: 9. CDR3 length: 17 amino acids, cysteine to phenylalanine. The CDR3 DNA has 51 bases and is translated from base 1. The CDR3 regions of human TCRbeta chains were analyzed by immunosequencing. Concerning the study's data processing: TCRs in the repertoires were matched against a reference library of SARS-CoV-2-specific TCRs that had been generated with the MIRA antigen-specificity platform. Breadth was defined as the fraction of unique TCRs that were SARS-CoV-2-associated. Depth was defined as the fraction of total T cells that were SARS-CoV-2-associated. Using the MIRA data, each spike-specific TCR was mapped to the spike region that the TCR reacts to and placed in a CD4 or CD8 class. Log10-transformed breadth and depth values were compared by one-way ANOVA with Sidak's multiple comparisons tests. As stored in TCRdb, this immuneACCESS dataset retains in-frame rearrangements with V and J assigned. A fraction of the clones does not appear; measured against another copy, unresolved V genes explain less than half of the discrepancy, and the remainder lacks a known reason. V and J calls and clone size are copied from that table; D and trimming were computed from the DNA. Present in this sample are fewer than 200,000 clones, around 89% of which were seen just once. The ten top clones hold 5% to 7% of the sample.

The sample's time point label, decoded: baseline before first vaccination. Vaccinee samples came from UK trials COV001 and COV002, including a single-blind randomized controlled phase 2/3 trial of AZD1222 (ChAdOx1 nCoV-19) in healthy adults. Trial participant PBMC samples were collected at day 0 and day 28 after the second dose for TCRbeta chain sequencing. The sequences come from peripheral blood, collected on day 0 of AZD1222 vaccination. The receptor was isolated from an adult in good health. This receptor chain uses TRBV7-9 and TRBJ2-7, with 11 central nucleotides matching TRBD2. The CDR3 reads as follows: CASSSSRLAGGSYEQYF. At the DNA level, the sequence is TGTGCCAGCAGCTCGTCTAGGCTAGCGGGGGGTTCCTACGAGCAGTACTTC.